One sample yielded the 25 T cell receptor beta chains listed below, sequenced in a study of tumor-infiltrating lymphocytes in primary liver carcinoma (dated 2017 in TCRdb). Without any cell sorting, total RNA and DNA were co-extracted from approximately 22-30 mg of bulk tissue using the AllPrep DNA/RNA mini kit. The reads were generated on an Illumina HiSeq 2500. A constant-region primer and ProtoScript II reverse transcriptase were used to reverse-transcribe TCRbeta-specific cDNA from 500 ng total RNA. Three nested multiplex PCR rounds, following a slightly modified ARM-PCR procedure, were used to build the TCRbeta libraries. Each of the first two PCR rounds ran for approximately 11 cycles using multiplex TRBV1-TRBV30 forward primers together with a Cbeta reverse primer. TCRdb trimmed the raw reads at Q25, called clones with MiXCR and kept productive beta chains. Rows are unified per CDR3 protein, each entry keeping the most common DNA and genes. The sample table shows 95,000 to 150,000 distinct CDR3 sequences, and around two thirds are seen once. The ten largest account for around 9% of the sample.

What was sequenced was liver tumor tissue from sampling region 1. The sample's cell subset or site label, decoded: tumor region T1, superior pole. The source is an older woman with primary liver carcinoma and hepatitis B virus infection.

A few counts support this clonotype. J is TRBJ1-4 and V is TRBV30; tentatively, D is TRBD1 (6 bases). Trimming stripped 1 base from V and 0 bases from J, with 15 bases between. The CDR3 covers 17 residues. Germline lookup yields CDR1 GTSNPN and CDR2 SVGIG (reference sequence). The CDR3: CAWSGTGWGPTNEKLFF. The CDR3 DNA is TGTGCCTGGAGTGGAACAGGGTGGGGCCCAACTAATGAAAAACTGTTTTTT.

With respect to this clonotype: This may arise from a read error, as a much more abundant clone is one base away. The V call is TRBV12-3 or TRBV12-4, the J call TRBJ2-7; TRBD2 is a possible D gene (7 bases). The CDR3 contains 14 residues. Trimming stripped 4 bases from V and 5 bases from J, with 15 bases between. The CDR3 bases are TGTGCCAGCAGTTCCAACGGGGGGCACGACGAGCAGTACTTC. Its translation is CASSSNGGHDEQYF.

Only a few counts were recorded for this clonotype. The V gene is TRBV30, the J gene TRBJ2-3; 7 nucleotides line up with TRBD2. Germline CDR1 and CDR2: GTSNPN and SVGIG (reference sequence). This CDR3 comprises 15 residues. The V gene end was trimmed by 2 bases and the J gene end by 4 bases; junction bases not matched to a gene: 9. The CDR3 coding sequence is TGTGCCTGGAGTTCCGGACTAGGTCGGGCAGATACGCAGTATTTT. Residues: CAWSSGLGRADTQYF.

As for this clonotype: Given a much more abundant clone one base away, this may be a read error. The chain links TRBV28 to TRBJ2-7, with D tentatively TRBD1 or TRBD2 (5 bases each). The CDR3 extends over 14 amino acids. Per germline, CDR1 MDHEN and CDR2 SYDVKM. Here the CDR3 reads CASSLVGARAERYF. CDR3 bases: TGTGCCAGCAGCCTCGTCGGGGCCCGAGCCGAGCGGTACTTC.

V and J are TRBV6-1 and TRBJ2-7; 8 nucleotides match TRBD1. The germline CDR1 and CDR2 sequences are MNHNS and SASEGT. The J segment lost 0 bases and the V segment lost 10 bases, leaving 20 bases of the junction unmatched. This CDR3 has 18 residues. In nucleotides, the CDR3 is TGTGCCATCCCTGGTGGGGACAGGCACCACCTAAGCTCCTACGAGCAGTACGTC. As protein: CAIPGGDRHHLSSYEQYV.

On this clonotype itself: Since no conserved phenylalanine or tryptophan closes the CDR3, a read error is the likely cause. The limits of the CDR3 on the DNA are not certain, so only TCRdb's listed CDR3 is given. The genes are TRBV6-6 and TRBJ2-5; the DNA was not compared with TRBD1, the D call given in the table. The CDR3 region is 15 residues in length, termini included. The germline V gene has CDR1 MNHNY and CDR2 SVGAGI (reference sequence). The CDR3 region is CASSYGNRGQETRYI.

CDR3 sequence: CASRVGGRTTEQFF. CDR3 nucleotides: TGTGCCAGCAGGGTCGGGGGCCGCACAACTGAGCAGTTCTTC. The rearrangement links TRBV7-9 to TRBJ2-1, with D tentatively TRBD1 or TRBD2 (6 bases each). Germline CDR1 and CDR2: SEHNR and FQNEAQ (reference sequence). The CDR3 is 14 residues long. The ends were cut back, 6 bases at V and 9 bases at J, with 18 bases in the middle. Supplemented by reference TRBV7-9 and TRBJ2-1, the full variable domain reads DTGVSQNPRHKITKRGQNVTFRCDPISEHNRLYWYRQTLGQGPEFLTYFQNEAQLEKSRLLSDRFSAERPKGSFSTLEIQRTEQGDSAMYLCASRVGGRTTEQFFGPGTRLTVL.

With respect to this clonotype: The junction does not match germline at one end; this may be a read error. This chain connects TRBV11-2 to TRBJ2-3; D is unclear. This CDR3 spans 11 amino acids. The germline CDR1 and CDR2 sequences are SGHAT and FQNNGV. The CDR3 nucleotides read TGTGCTAGCACCCAGACAGATACGCAGTATTTT. This sequence encodes CASTQTDTQYF.

In regard to this clonotype: This could be a read error, since a much larger clone is one nucleotide away. The chain is built from TRBV12-3 or TRBV12-4 and TRBJ2-7, with TRBD2 identical over 8 bases. The CDR3 spans 15 residues. The CDR3 DNA sequence: TGTGTCAGCAGTCCCCGGGGTAGCGGGATCTACGAGCAGTACTTC. This gives the protein CVSSPRGSGIYEQYF.

This clonotype has only one observation. A much larger clonotype is one base distant, so this may be a read error. The chain employs TRBV12-3 or TRBV12-4 and TRBJ1-6, with D unclear. The CDR3 loop spans 14 amino acids. The CDR3 region is CASRRSEYNSPPHF. In DNA, the CDR3 is TGTGCCAGCAGGAGGTCAGAATATAATTCACCCCCCCACTTT.

The rearrangement links TRBV28 to TRBJ2-5; TRBD2 aligns across 13 bases. This CDR3 contains 16 residues. Trimming at V came to 5 bases and at J to 3 bases, leaving 6 bases not matched to a gene. Germline assignment: CDR1 MDHEN and CDR2 SYDVKM. CDR3 amino acids: CASSRGLAGVEETQYF. DNA of the CDR3: TGTGCCAGCAGTCGCGGACTAGCGGGAGTGGAAGAGACCCAGTACTTC.

Worth noting for this clonotype: Here the CDR3 omits its conserved ending phenylalanine or tryptophan, so a read error is the likely source. The DNA is omitted, as the CDR3 cannot be located on it reliably, and the CDR3 follows TCRdb's listing. The genes are TRBV4-1 and TRBJ1-1. The CDR3 length equals 15 residues, ends included. From germline, CDR1 is MGHRA and CDR2 YSYEKL. CDR3 in amino acids: CASSQSPGVDTEASL.

Comments on this clonotype: A much larger clone sits a single nucleotide away, making a read error possible. DNA for the CDR3: TGTGCCAGCAGCTTACTCCGGGATACGGGTGTGCAGTTCTTC. As protein: CASSLLRDTGVQFF. The chain has TRBV11-3 and TRBJ2-1; a possible D gene is TRBD2 (5 bases). With 2 bases removed from V and 12 bases from J, the gap between germline ends came to 17 bases. The CDR3 is made up of 14 amino acids. Germline V lookup: CDR1 SGHNT, CDR2 YENEEA.

Concerning this clonotype itself: One end of the junction does not line up with germline, which may come from a read error. The chain carries TRBV30 and TRBJ2-2, with 8 bases lining up with TRBD1. The CDR3 runs to 17 residues. Germline CDR1 and CDR2: GTSNPN and SVGIG (reference sequence). The CDR3 bases are TGTGCCTGGAGACCACAGGGACAGGTTAAAATCGTCGGGGTGCTGTTTTTC. It is translated as CAWRPQGQVKIVGVLFF.

As concerns this clonotype: The junction and the germline gene differ at one end; a read error may be behind it. The rearrangement links TRBV5-6 to TRBJ1-5, with unresolved D. The CDR3 has 14 amino acids. Germline V gives CDR1 SGHDT, CDR2 YYEEEE. The CDR3 is CASSLGSGNQPQRF. The DNA for the CDR3 is TGTGCCAGCAGCCTAGGGAGCGGCAATCAGCCCCAGCGTTTT.

As to this clonotype: The junction does not match germline at one end; this may be a read error. The chain uses TRBV12-3 or TRBV12-4 and TRBJ2-2, with no clear D. The CDR3 is made up of 11 amino acids. The CDR3 DNA sequence: TGTGCCAACAGTTATTTCGGGGAGCTGTTTTTT. Its translation is CANSYFGELFF.

Comment on this clonotype: A junction end diverges from the germline sequence, so it may reflect a read error. The CDR3 bases are TGTGCCGGCAGCTTAGATCCGAATTCGCCCCTCCACTTT. This sequence encodes CAGSLDPNSPLHF. The J gene is TRBJ1-6, the V gene TRBV11-2; D remains ambiguous. The CDR3 runs to 13 residues. CDR1 and CDR2 from the germline V gene are SGHAT and FQNNGV. Drawing the rest from reference TRBV11-2 and TRBJ1-6, the complete variable domain is EAGVAQSPRYKIIEKRQSVAFWCNPISGHATLYWYQQILGQGPKLLIQFQNNGVVDDSQLPKDRFSAERLKGVDSTLKIQPAKLEDSAVYLCAGSLDPNSPLHFGNGTRLTVT.

This clonotype has only a few counts. This rearrangement joins TRBV28 to TRBJ2-1; 10 bases are a match to TRBD2. The CDR3 is 18 residues long. The V and J ends lost 5 bases and 4 bases, in that order; junction bases with no gene match: 14. Germline-derived CDR1 and CDR2 are MDHEN and SYDVKM. As DNA, the CDR3 is TGTGCCAGCAGTCCTGAGGGGGCTAGCGGGAGTGGTTACAATGAGCAGTTCTTC. This codes for CASSPEGASGSGYNEQFF.

This clonotype was seen once. This may be a read error: a much more frequent sequence differs by one nucleotide. The chain links TRBV6-6 to TRBJ1-1, with 9 bases matching TRBD1. The germline CDR1 and CDR2 sequences are MNHNY and SVGAGI (reference sequence). CDR3 length: 16 residues. Trimming at V came to 4 bases and at J to 4 bases, leaving 10 bases not matched to a gene. The CDR3 DNA sequence: TGTGCCAGCAGTTCCCCCGGGACAGGGATGAGCACTGAAGCTTTCTTT. Translated, it gives CASSSPGTGMSTEAFF.

On this clonotype itself: One end of the junction fails to match germline, which may point to a read error. CDR3 sequence (DNA): TGTACCAGCAGCTTAGATCTGGGTCGCACGTTCTCACAGTATTTT. This encodes CTSSLDLGRTFSQYF. The chain recombines TRBV11-2 with TRBJ2-3; D gene unclear. The CDR3 consists of 15 residues. Germline loops: CDR1 SGHAT, CDR2 FQNNGV.

In this sample, this clonotype turned up a few times. Germline and junction disagree at one end, which may indicate a read error. V and J are TRBV6-6 and TRBJ2-7, with 11 bases aligning to TRBD2. This CDR3 region has 16 residues. Germline loops: CDR1 MNHNY, CDR2 SVGAGI (reference sequence). CDR3 DNA sequence: TGTGCCAGCAGTGGCACTAGCGGGAGAATCTCCCACGAGCAGTACTTC. Translating it yields CASSGTSGRISHEQYF.

Of note for this clonotype: Likely a read error: the CDR3 ends without its conserved phenylalanine or tryptophan. The genes are TRBV6-5 and TRBJ1-1; maybe TRBD1 (5 bases). In germline, CDR1 is MNHEY, CDR2 SVGAGI. The V gene lost 8 bases and the J gene lost 11 bases, with 21 bases spanning the gap. The CDR3 has 13 residues. The DNA of the CDR3 is TGTGCCAGCGGGGGGGGATCCCCTCCCCTGGCTTTCTCT. Translation: CASGGGSPPLAFS.

Remarks on this clonotype: This CDR3 fails to terminate in the conserved phenylalanine or tryptophan, so it likely reflects a read error. J is TRBJ2-3 and V is TRBV13; maybe TRBD1 (5 bases). Germline V gene lookup returns CDR1 PRHDT and CDR2 FYEKMQ (reference sequence). CDR3 length: 14 residues. CDR3 in amino acids: CPPKGLASTDTQYY. The CDR3 DNA sequence: TGCCCCCCTAAGGGGCTCGCATCGACAGATACGCAGTATTAT.

In regard to this clonotype: At one end the junction does not follow the germline gene, possibly because of a read error. The chain couples TRBV11-3 to TRBJ2-1; either TRBD1 or TRBD2 may fit D (6 bases each). Germline V lookup: CDR1 SGHNT, CDR2 YENEEA. CDR3 length equals 17 residues. CDR3 protein: CASSLGRGEWDVDDQFF. DNA for the CDR3: TGTGCCAGCAGCTTAGGTAGGGGGGAGTGGGATGTCGATGATCAGTTCTTC.

As to this clonotype: At one boundary the junction diverges from the germline segment, which might be a read error. The chain recombines TRBV5-6 with TRBJ2-3, with D unclear. This CDR3 has 14 amino acids. Germline V gene sequence: CDR1 SGHDT, CDR2 YYEEEE. CDR3 DNA sequence: TGTGCCTGCAGCTTACCAGCGCCCACAGATACGCAGTATTTT. It encodes CACSLPAPTDTQYF. Full variable domain (remainder filled in from reference TRBV5-6 and TRBJ2-3): DAGVTQSPTHLIKTRGQQVTLRCSPKSGHDTVSWYQQALGQGPQFIFQYYEEEERQRGNFPDRFSGHQFPNYSSELNVNALLLGDSALYLCACSLPAPTDTQYFGPGTRLTVL.